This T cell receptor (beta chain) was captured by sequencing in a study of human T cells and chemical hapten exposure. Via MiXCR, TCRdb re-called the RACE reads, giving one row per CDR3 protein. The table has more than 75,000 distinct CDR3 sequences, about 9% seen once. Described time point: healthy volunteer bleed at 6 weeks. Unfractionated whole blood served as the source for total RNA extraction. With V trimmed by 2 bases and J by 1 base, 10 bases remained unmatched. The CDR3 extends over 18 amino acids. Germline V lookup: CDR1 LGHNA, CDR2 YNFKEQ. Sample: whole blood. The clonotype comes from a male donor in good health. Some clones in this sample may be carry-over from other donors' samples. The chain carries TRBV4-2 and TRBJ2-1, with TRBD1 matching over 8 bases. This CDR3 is CASSQTLQGAGSYNEQFF. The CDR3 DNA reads TGTGCCAGCAGCCAAACTCTTCAGGGGGCAGGTTCCTACAATGAGCAGTTCTTC.